This T cell receptor beta chain appears in the sequencing data of a study of CD8+ T cells in alopecia areata. Overall study context: Treated patients were dosed with oral tofacitinib, taking 5 to 10 mg twice daily. Treatment with tofacitinib (6 to 18 months) was followed by 6 months off drug.

This clone has a handful of counts. What it recognizes is unknown. RNA extraction was followed by reverse transcription into cDNA, which acted as the sequencing template. Libraries were prepared by immunoSEQ multiplex PCR; TCRdb keeps only in-frame clonotypes and omits some of them. The table lists about 210,000 clones, under 40% of them singletons. General observations from the study: The study found higher clonality in lesional than normal scalp, especially in alopecia totalis/universalis.

Treatment of the sample: oral pan-JAK inhibitor, 5-10 mg twice daily. Sorting of PBMCs yielded the CD4+ and CD8+ T cells. V dropped 4 bases and J dropped 1 base, with 28 bases sitting between them. Germline loops: CDR1 MGHRA, CDR2 YSYEKL. The CDR3 covers 20 residues. The sequence was collected from a human donor with alopecia areata. The sequences come from CD4+ T cells sorted from blood, collected at roughly week 30, from a patient treated with tofacitinib. This chain uses TRBV4-1 with TRBJ1-1, with D unclear. CDR3 sequence (DNA): TGCGCCAGCAGCCCCCGTCGTTTATGGACGAGAGTAGGAGGGAACACTGAAGCTTTCTTT. Translated, it gives CASSPRRLWTRVGGNTEAFF.